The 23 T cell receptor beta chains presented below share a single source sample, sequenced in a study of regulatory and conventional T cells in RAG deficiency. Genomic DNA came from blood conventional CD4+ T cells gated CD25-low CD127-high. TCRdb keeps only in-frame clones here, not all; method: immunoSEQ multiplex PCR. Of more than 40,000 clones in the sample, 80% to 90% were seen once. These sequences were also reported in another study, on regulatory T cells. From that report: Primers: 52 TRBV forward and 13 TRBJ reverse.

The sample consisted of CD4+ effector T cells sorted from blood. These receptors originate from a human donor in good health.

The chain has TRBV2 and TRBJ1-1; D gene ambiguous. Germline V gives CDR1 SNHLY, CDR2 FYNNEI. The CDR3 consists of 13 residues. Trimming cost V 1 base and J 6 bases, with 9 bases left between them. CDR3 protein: CASSEVSDAEAFF. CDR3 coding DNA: TGTGCCAGCAGTGAAGTAAGTGACGCTGAAGCTTTCTTT.

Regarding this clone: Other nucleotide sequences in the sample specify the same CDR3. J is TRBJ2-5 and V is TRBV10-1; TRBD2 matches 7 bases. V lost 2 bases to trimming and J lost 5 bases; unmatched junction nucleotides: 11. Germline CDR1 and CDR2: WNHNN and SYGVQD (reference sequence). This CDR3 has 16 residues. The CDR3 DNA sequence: TGCGCCAGCAGTGAGGGTCGGGGGGAGCTGGCGGAGACCCAGTACTTC. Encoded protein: CASSEGRGELAETQYF.

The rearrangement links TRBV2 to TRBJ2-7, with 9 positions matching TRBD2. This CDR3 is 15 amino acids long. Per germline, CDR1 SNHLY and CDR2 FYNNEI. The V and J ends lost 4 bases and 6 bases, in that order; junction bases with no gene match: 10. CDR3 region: CASSGGAGGVPEQYF. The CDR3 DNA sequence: TGTGCCAGCAGTGGCGGGGCGGGGGGGGTCCCCGAGCAGTACTTC.

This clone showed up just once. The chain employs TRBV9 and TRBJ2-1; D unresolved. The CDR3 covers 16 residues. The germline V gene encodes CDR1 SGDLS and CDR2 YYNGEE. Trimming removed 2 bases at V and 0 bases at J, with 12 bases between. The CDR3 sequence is CASSVASDSSYNEQFF. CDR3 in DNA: TGTGCCAGCAGCGTCGCATCGGATTCCTCCTACAATGAGCAGTTCTTC.

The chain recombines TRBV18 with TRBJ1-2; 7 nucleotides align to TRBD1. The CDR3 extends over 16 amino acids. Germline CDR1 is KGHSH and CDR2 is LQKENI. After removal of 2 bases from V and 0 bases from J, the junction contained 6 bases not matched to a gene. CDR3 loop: CASSPSSGGSNYGYTF. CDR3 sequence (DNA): TGTGCCAGCTCACCATCTTCAGGGGGGTCTAACTATGGCTACACCTTC.

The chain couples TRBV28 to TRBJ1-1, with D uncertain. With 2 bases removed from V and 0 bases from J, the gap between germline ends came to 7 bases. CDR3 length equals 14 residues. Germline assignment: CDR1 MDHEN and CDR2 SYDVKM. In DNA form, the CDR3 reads TGTGCCAGCAGTTTAACGATTTTGAACACTGAAGCTTTCTTT. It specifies CASSLTILNTEAFF. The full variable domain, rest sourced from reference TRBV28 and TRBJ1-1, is DVKVTQSSRYLVKRTGEKVFLECVQDMDHENMFWYRQDPGLGLRLIYFSYDVKMKEKGDIPEGYSVSREKKERFSLILESASTNQTSMYLCASSLTILNTEAFFGQGTRLTVV.

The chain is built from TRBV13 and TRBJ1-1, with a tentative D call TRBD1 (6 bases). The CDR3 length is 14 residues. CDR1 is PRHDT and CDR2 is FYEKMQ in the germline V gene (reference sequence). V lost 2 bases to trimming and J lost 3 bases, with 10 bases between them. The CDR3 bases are TGTGCCAGCAGCTTAAGCAGGGGAGACACTGAAGCTTTCTTT. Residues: CASSLSRGDTEAFF. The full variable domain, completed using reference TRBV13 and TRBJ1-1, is AAGVIQSPRHLIKEKRETATLKCYPIPRHDTVYWYQQGPGQDPQFLISFYEKMQSDKGSIPDRFSAQQFSDYHSELNMSSLELGDSALYFCASSLSRGDTEAFFGQGTRLTVV.

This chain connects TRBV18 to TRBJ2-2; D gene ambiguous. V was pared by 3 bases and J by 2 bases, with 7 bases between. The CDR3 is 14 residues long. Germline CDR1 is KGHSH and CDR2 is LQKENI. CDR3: CASSPNVNTGELFF. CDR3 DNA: TGTGCCAGCTCACCTAACGTAAACACCGGGGAGCTGTTTTTT.

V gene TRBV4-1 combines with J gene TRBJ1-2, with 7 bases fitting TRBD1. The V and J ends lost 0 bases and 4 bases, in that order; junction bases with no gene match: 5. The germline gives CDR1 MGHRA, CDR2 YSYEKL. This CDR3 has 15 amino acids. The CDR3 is CASSQDSQGSYGYTF. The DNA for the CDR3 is TGCGCCAGCAGCCAAGATTCACAGGGGAGCTATGGCTACACCTTC.

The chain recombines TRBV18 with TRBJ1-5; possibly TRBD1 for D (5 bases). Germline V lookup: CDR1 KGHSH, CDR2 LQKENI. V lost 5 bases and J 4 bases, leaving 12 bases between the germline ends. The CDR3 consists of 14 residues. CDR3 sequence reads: CASSIGDGNQPQHF. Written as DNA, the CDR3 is TGTGCCAGCTCAATAGGGGATGGGAATCAGCCCCAGCATTTT.

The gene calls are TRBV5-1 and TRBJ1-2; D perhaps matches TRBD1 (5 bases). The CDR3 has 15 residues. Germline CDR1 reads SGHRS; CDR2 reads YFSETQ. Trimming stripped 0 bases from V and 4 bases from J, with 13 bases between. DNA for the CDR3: TGCGCCAGCAGCTTGGCGTCTGGGGGGAGCTATGGCTACACCTTC. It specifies CASSLASGGSYGYTF.

CDR3 sequence (DNA): TGTGCCACCAGCCGAGGGGACGTTTCGGTTCCCCTCCACTTT. This gives the protein CATSRGDVSVPLHF. The chain uses TRBV15 and TRBJ1-6; a weak D match, TRBD1 (5 bases). Trimming pared 5 bases from V and 13 bases from J, leaving 18 bases between. Germline V gene data show CDR1 as LNHNV and CDR2 as YYDKDF (reference sequence). This CDR3 is 14 amino acids long. The full variable domain, with the rest looked up from reference TRBV15 and TRBJ1-6, is DAMVIQNPRYQVTQFGKPVTLSCSQTLNHNVMYWYQQKSSQAPKLLFHYYDKDFNNEADTPDNFQSRRPNTSFCFLDIRSPGLGDTAMYLCATSRGDVSVPLHFGNGTRLTVT.

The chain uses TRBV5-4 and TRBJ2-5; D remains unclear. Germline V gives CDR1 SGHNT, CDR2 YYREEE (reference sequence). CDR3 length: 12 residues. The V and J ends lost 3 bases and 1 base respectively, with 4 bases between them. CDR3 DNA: TGTGCCAGCAGCTCGGTCCAAGAGACCCAGTACTTC. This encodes CASSSVQETQYF. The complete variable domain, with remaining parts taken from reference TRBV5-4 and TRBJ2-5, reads ETGVTQSPTHLIKTRGQQVTLRCSSQSGHNTVSWYQQALGQGPQFIFQYYREEENGRGNFPPRFSGLQFPNYSSELNVNALELDDSALYLCASSSVQETQYFGPGTRLLVL.

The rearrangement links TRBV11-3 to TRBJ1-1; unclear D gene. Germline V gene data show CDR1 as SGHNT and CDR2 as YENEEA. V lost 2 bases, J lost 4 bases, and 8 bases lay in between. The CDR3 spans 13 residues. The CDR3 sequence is CASSLSEGTEAFF. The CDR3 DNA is TGTGCCAGCAGCTTATCGGAGGGCACTGAAGCTTTCTTT.

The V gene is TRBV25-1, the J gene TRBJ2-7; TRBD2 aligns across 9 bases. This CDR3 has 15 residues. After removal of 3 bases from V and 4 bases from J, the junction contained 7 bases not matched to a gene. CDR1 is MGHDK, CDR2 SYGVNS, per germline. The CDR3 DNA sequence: TGTGCCAGCAGTGATTCAGCGGGGGGTTTGTACGAGCAGTACTTC. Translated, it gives CASSDSAGGLYEQYF.

The CDR3 reads CASSQGLNLLSYEQYF. DNA of the CDR3: TGCGCCAGCAGCCAAGGACTAAATCTCCTCTCCTACGAGCAGTACTTC. V is TRBV5-1 and J is TRBJ2-7; the D gene is possibly TRBD2 (6 bases). Trimming cost V 4 bases and J 0 bases, with 17 bases left between them. The CDR3 has 16 amino acids. Per the germline V gene, CDR1 is SGHRS and CDR2 is YFSETQ.

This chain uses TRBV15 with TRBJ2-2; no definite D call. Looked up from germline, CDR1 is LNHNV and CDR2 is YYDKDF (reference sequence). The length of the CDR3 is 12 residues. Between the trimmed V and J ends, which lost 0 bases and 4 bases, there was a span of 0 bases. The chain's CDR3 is CATSRDTGELFF. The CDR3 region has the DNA TGTGCCACCAGCAGAGACACCGGGGAGCTGTTTTTT.

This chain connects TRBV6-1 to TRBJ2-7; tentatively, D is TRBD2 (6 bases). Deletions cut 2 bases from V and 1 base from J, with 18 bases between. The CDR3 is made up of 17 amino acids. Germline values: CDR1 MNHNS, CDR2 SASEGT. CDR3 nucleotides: TGTGCCAGCAGTGAAAGGGGCCTAAGGGACTCTTCCTACGAGCAGTACTTC. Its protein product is CASSERGLRDSSYEQYF.

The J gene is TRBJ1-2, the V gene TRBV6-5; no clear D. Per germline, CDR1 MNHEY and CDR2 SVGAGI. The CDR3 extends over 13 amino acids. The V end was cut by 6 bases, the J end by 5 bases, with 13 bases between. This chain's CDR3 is CASSQRRIYGYTF. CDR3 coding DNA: TGTGCCAGCAGCCAGAGACGGATATATGGCTACACCTTC.

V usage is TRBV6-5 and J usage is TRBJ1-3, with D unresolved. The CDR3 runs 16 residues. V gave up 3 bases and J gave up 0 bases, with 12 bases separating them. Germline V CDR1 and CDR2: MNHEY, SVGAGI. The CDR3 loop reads CASSYDGSFSGNTIYF. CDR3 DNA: TGTGCCAGCAGTTATGATGGTTCTTTCTCTGGAAACACCATATATTTT.

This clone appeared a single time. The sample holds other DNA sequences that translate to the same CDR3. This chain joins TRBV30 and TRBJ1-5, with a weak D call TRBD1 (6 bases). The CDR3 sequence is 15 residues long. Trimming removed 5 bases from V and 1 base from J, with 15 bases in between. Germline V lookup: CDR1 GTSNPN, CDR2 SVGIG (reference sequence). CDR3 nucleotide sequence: TGTGCCTGGGGGAGGGGGGGAGGAAGCAATCAGCCCCAGCATTTT. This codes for CAWGRGGGSNQPQHF.

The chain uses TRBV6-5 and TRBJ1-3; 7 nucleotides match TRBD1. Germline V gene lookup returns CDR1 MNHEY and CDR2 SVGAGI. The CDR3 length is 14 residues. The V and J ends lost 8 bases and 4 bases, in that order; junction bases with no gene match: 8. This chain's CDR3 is CASSLTGEGNTIYF. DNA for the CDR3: TGTGCCAGCTCTCTAACAGGGGAAGGAAACACCATATATTTT.

CDR3 sequence (DNA): TGTGCCAGCAGGATAACAGGGCCCGGGGAGCTGTTTTTT. Protein: CASRITGPGELFF. The chain employs TRBV2 and TRBJ2-2, with a weak D call TRBD1 (6 bases). In germline, CDR1 is SNHLY, CDR2 FYNNEI. The CDR3 is 13 amino acids. V dropped 6 bases and J dropped 6 bases, with 11 bases sitting between them.